Below, one T cell receptor beta chain is given with its context. Its antigen is unidentified. These data belong to a study of T-cell reconstitution after alpha-beta-depleted transplantation in children. Study-level results: Once a year had passed after transplant, T-cell counts and diversity came mostly from newly produced T cells. About two months after transplant, alpha-beta T cells reportedly came from several hundred expanded graft clones. Surviving recipient T cells and intrathymic progenitors accounted for some patients' high TCRbeta diversity at day 60.

CDR3 size: 17 residues. CDR1 is LNHDA and CDR2 is SQIVND in the germline V gene (reference sequence). Unique molecular identifiers were incorporated when the TCRbeta library was constructed. From the PCR reads, TCRdb called clonotypes with MiXCR, one entry per CDR3 protein. This table has about 470,000 distinct CDR3 sequences, over 40% appearing once. The V and J genes are TRBV19 and TRBJ2-3; the D gene is possibly TRBD2 (6 bases). The specimen was PBMCs, collected before TCRalphabeta/CD19-depleted stem cell transplant. This TCR was recovered from a girl aged 2-10 years with aplastic anemia, due to receive a stem cell transplant. CDR3 DNA sequence: TGTGCGGCCTCTCGGAGGGGACCGGTAACTAGCACAGATACGCAGTATTTT. This sequence encodes CAASRRGPVTSTDTQYF.